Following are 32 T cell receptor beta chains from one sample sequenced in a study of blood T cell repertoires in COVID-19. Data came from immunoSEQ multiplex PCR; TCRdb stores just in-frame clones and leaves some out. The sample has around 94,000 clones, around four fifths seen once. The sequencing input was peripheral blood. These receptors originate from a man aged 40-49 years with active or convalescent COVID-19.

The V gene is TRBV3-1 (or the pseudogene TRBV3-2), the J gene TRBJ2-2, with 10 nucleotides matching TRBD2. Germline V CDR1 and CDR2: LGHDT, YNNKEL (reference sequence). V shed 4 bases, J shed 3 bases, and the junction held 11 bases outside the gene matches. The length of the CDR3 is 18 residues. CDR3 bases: TGTGCCAGCAGCCCCTGGGCTAGCGGGGGTCGGGACACCGGGGAGCTGTTTTTT. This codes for CASSPWASGGRDTGELFF.

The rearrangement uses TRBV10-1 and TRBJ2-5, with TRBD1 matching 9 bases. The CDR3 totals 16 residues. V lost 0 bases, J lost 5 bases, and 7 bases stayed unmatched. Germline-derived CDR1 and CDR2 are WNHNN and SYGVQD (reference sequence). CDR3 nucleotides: TGCGCCAGCAGTGAGTCGACGGGACAGGGTCAGGAGACCCAGTACTTC. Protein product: CASSESTGQGQETQYF.

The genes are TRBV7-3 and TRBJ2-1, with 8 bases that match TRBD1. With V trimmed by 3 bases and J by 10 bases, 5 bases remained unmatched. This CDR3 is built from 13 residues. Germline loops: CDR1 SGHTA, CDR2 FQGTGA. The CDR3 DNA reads TGTGCCAGCAGCTTTCAGGGGGCTGGAGAGCAGTTCTTC. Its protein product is CASSFQGAGEQFF.

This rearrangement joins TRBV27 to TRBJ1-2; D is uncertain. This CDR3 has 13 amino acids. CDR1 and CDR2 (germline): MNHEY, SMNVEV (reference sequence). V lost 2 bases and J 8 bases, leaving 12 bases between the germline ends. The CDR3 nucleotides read TGTGCCAGCAGTTTAGAAGAAGGAGAGGGCTACACCTTC. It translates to CASSLEEGEGYTF.

The CDR3 coding sequence is TGTGCCAGCAGTTCCCCTAGGGCAGGGGAGAAGTACACCTTC. It encodes CASSSPRAGEKYTF. This chain uses TRBV6-5 with TRBJ1-2; D might be TRBD1 (6 bases). The CDR3 covers 14 residues. Germline assignment: CDR1 MNHEY and CDR2 SVGAGI. Trimming shortened V by 4 bases and J by 11 bases, and 20 bases separated the two germline ends.

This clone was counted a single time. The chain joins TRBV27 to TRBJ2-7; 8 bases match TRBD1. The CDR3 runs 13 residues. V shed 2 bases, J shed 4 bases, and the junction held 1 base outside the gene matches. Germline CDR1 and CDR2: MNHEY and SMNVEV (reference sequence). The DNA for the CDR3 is TGTGCCAGCAGTTTAACAGGGGGATACGAGCAGTACTTC. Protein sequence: CASSLTGGYEQYF.

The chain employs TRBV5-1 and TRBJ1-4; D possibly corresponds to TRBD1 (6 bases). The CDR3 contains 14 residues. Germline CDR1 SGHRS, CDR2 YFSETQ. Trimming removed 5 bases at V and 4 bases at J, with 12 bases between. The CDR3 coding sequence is TGCGCCAGCAGTCCACAGGGCGGTAATGAAAAACTGTTTTTT. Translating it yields CASSPQGGNEKLFF.

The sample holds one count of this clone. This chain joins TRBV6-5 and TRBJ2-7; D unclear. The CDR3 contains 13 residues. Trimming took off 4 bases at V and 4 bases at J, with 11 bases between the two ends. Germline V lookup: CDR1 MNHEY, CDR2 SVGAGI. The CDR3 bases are TGTGCCAGCAGTTTCGGCCCGGGTTACGAGCAGTACTTC. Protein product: CASSFGPGYEQYF.

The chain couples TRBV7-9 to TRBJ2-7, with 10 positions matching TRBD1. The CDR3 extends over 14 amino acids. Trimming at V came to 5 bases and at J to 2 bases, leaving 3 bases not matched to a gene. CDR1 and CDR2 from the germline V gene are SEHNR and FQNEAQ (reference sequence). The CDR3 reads CASSPGQGPYEQYF. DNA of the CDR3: TGTGCCAGCAGCCCGGGACAGGGGCCCTACGAGCAGTACTTC.

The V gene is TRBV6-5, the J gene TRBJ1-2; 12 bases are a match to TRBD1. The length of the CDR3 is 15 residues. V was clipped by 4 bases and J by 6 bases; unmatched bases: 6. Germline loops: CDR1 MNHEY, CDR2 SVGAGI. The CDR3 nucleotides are TGTGCCAGCAGTTGGGGGGACAGGGGGCGGGATGGCTACACCTTC. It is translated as CASSWGDRGRDGYTF.

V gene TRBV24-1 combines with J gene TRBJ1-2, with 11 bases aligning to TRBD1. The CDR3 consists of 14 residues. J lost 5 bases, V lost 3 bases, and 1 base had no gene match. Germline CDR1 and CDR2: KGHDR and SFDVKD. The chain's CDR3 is CATSDRDRGYGYTF. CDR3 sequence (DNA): TGTGCCACCAGTGATCGGGACAGGGGGTATGGCTACACCTTC.

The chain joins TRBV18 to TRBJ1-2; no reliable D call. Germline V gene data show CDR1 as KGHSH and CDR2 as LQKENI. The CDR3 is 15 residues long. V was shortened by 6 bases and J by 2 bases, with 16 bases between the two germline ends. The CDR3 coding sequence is TGTGCCAGCTCGCTGAATGTCCTGGGCAACTATGGCTACACCTTC. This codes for CASSLNVLGNYGYTF.

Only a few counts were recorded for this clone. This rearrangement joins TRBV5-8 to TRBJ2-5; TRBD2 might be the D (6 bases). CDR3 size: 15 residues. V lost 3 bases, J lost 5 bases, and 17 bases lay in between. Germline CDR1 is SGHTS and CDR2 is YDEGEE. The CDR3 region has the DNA TGTGCCAGCAGCTACGGGACTCGCCATGGGGAGACCCAGTACTTC. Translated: CASSYGTRHGETQYF.

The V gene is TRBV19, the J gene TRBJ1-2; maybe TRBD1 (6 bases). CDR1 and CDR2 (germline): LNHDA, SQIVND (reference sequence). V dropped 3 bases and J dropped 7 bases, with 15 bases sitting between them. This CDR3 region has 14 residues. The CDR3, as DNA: TGTGCCAGTAGTATCGTGGGCAGGGGCGCTGGCTACACCTTC. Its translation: CASSIVGRGAGYTF.

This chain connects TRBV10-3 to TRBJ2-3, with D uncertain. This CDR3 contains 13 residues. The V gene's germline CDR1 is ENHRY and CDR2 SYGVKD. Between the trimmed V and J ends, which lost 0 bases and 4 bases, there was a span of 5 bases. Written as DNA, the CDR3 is TGTGCCATCAGTGAGTCGCGCTCAGATACGCAGTATTTT. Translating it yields CAISESRSDTQYF.

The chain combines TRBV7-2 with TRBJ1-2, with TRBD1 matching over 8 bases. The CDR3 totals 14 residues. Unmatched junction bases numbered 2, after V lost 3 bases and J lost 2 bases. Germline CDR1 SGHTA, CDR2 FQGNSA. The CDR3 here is CASSFRQGNYGYTF. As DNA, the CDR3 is TGTGCCAGCAGCTTTAGACAGGGGAACTATGGCTACACCTTC. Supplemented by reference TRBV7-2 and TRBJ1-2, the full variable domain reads GAGVSQSPSNKVTEKGKDVELRCDPISGHTALYWYRQSLGQGLEFLIYFQGNSAPDKSGLPSDRFSAERTGGSVSTLTIQRTQQEDSAVYLCASSFRQGNYGYTFGSGTRLTVV.

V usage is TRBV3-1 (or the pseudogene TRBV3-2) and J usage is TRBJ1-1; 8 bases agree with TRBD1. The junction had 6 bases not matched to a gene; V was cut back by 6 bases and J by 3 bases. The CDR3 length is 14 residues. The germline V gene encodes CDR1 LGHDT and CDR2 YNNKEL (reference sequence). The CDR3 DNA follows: TGTGCCAGCAGTCGGAACAGGGGGGACACTGAAGCTTTCTTT. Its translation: CASSRNRGDTEAFF.

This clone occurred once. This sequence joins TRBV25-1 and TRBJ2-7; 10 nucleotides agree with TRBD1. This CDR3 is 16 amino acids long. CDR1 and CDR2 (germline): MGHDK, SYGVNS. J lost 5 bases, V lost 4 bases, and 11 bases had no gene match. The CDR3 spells CASSAPGDRGTHEQYF. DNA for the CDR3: TGTGCCAGCAGTGCGCCCGGGGACAGGGGAACCCACGAGCAGTACTTC.

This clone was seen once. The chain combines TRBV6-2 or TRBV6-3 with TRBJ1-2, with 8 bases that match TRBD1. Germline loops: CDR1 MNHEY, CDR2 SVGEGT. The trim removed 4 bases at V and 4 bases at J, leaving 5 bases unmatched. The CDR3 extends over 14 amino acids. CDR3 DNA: TGTGCCAGCAGTTGGACAGGGTCGGGCTATGGCTACACCTTC. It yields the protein CASSWTGSGYGYTF.

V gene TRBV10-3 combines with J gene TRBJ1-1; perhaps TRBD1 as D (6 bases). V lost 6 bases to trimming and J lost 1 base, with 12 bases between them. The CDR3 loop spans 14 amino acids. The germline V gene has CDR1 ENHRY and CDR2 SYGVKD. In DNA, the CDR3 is TGTGCCATCAGCATCCGGGACAAGAACACTGAAGCTTTCTTT. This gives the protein CAISIRDKNTEAFF.

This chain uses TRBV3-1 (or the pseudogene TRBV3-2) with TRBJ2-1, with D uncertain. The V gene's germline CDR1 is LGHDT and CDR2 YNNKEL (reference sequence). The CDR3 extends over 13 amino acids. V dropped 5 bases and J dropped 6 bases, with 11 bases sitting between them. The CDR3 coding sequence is TGTGCCAGCAGCTGGTACCAGTCCAATGAGCAGTTCTTC. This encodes CASSWYQSNEQFF.

Written as DNA, the CDR3 is TGTGCCAGCAGTCATACAGGGGTGGGGGAGCAGTACTTC. As protein: CASSHTGVGEQYF. The chain has TRBV6-5 and TRBJ2-7; 7 bases are shared with TRBD1. Germline lookup yields CDR1 MNHEY and CDR2 SVGAGI. This CDR3 is built from 13 residues. V shed 5 bases, J shed 7 bases, and the junction held 8 bases outside the gene matches.

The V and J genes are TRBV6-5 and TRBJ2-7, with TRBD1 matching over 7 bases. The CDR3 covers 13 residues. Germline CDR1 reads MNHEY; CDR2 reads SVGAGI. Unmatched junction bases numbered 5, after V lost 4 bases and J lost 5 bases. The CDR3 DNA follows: TGTGCCAGCAGTTTGGCAGGGGGAGACGAGCAGTACTTC. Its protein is CASSLAGGDEQYF.

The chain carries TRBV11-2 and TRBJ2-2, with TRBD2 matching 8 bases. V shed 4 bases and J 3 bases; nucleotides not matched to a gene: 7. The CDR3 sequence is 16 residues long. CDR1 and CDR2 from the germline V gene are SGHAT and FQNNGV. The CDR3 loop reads CASSSRLALDTGELFF. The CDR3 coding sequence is TGTGCCAGCAGCTCCAGACTAGCGCTAGACACCGGGGAGCTGTTTTTT.

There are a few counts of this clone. DNA of the CDR3: TGTGCCAGCAACCCGACAGGGAACACCGGGGAGCTGTTTTTT. This encodes CASNPTGNTGELFF. This rearrangement joins TRBV2 to TRBJ2-2, with a possible D match to TRBD1 (6 bases). Germline CDR1 is SNHLY and CDR2 is FYNNEI. This CDR3 is 14 amino acids long. Trimming shortened V by 7 bases and J by 1 base, and 10 bases separated the two germline ends.

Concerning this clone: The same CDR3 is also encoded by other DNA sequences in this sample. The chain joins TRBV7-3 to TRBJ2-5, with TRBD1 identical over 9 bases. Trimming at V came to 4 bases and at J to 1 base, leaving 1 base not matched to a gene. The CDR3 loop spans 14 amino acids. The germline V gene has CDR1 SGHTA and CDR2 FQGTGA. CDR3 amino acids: CASSSTGGQETQYF. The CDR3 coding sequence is TGTGCCAGCAGCTCGACAGGGGGCCAAGAGACCCAGTACTTC.

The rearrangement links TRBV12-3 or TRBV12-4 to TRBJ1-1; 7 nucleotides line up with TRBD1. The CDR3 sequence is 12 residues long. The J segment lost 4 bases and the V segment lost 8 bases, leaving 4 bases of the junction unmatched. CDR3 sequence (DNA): TGTGCCAGCGGGTGGGACAGCACTGAAGCTTTCTTT. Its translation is CASGWDSTEAFF.

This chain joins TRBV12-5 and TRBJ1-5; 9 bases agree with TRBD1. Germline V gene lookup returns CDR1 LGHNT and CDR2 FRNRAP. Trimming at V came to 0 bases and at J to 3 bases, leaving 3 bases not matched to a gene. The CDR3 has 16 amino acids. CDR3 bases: TGTGCTAGTGGTTTGGTGGGACAGGGAGTCAATCAGCCCCAGCATTTT. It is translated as CASGLVGQGVNQPQHF. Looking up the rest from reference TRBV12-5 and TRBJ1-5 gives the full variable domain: DARVTQTPRHKVTEMGQEVTMRCQPILGHNTVFWYRQTMMQGLELLAYFRNRAPLDDSGMPKDRFSAEMPDATLATLKIQPSEPRDSAVYFCASGLVGQGVNQPQHFGDGTRLSIL.

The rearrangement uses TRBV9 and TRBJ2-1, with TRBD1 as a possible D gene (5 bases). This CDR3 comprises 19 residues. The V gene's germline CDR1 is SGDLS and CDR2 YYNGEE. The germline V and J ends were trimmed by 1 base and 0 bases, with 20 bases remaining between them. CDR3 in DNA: TGTGCCAGCAGCGTAAGGGGCGGTATTGGTCTGAGCTCCTACAATGAGCAGTTCTTC. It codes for CASSVRGGIGLSSYNEQFF.

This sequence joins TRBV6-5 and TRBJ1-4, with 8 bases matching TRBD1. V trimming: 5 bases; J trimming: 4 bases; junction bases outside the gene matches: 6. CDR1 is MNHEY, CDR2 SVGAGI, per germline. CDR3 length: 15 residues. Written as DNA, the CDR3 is TGTGCCAGCAGTCCTCAGGGGGCTGGTAATGAAAAACTGTTTTTT. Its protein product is CASSPQGAGNEKLFF.

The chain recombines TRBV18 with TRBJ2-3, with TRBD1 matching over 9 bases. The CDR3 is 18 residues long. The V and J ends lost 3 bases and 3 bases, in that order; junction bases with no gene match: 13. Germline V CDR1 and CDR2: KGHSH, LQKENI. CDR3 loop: CASSPLPGQGGGTDTQYF. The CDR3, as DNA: TGTGCCAGCTCACCCCTCCCGGGACAGGGCGGAGGGACAGATACGCAGTATTTT.

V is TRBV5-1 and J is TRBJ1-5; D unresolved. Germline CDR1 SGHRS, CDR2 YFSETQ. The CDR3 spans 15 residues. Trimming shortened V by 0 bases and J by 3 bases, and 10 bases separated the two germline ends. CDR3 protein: CASSLVPGNNQPQHF. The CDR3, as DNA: TGCGCCAGCAGCTTGGTTCCCGGGAACAATCAGCCCCAGCATTTT.